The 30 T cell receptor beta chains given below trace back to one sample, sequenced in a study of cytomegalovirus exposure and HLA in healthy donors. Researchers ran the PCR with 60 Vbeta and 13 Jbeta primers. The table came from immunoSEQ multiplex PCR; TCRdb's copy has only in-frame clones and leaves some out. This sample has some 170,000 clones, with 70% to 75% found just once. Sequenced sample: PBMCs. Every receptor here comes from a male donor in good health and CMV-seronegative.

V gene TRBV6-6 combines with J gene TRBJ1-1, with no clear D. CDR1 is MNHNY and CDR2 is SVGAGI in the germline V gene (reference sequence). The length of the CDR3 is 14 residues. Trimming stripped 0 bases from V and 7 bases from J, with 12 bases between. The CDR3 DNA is TGTGCCAGCAGTTACTCAATCGTGAGGATTGAAGCTTTCTTT. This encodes CASSYSIVRIEAFF.

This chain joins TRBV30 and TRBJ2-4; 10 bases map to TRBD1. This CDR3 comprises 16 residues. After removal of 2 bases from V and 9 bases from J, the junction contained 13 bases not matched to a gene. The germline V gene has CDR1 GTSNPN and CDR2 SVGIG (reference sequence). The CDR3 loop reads CAWSPPGQGLLSIQYF. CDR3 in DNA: TGTGCCTGGAGTCCACCGGGACAGGGGCTTCTTAGCATTCAGTACTTC.

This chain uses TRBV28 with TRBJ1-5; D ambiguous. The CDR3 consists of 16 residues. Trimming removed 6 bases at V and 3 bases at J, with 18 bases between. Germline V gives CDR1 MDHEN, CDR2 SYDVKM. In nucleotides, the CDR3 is TGTGCCAGCAGCTCCCCTGAGGGCAGATACAATCAGCCCCAGCATTTT. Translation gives CASSSPEGRYNQPQHF.

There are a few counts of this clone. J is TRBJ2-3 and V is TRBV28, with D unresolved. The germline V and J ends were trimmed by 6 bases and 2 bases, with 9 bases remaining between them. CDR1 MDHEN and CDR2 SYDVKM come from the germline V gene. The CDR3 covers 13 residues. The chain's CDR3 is CASRLAATDTQYF. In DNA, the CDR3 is TGTGCCAGCAGGTTGGCGGCCACAGATACGCAGTATTTT.

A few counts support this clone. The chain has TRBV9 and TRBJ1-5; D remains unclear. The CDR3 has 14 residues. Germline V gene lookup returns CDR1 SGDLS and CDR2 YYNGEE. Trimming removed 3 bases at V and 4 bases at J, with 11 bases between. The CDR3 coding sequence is TGTGCCAGCAGCGAGGGAGCTCGAAATCAGCCCCAGCATTTT. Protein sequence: CASSEGARNQPQHF.

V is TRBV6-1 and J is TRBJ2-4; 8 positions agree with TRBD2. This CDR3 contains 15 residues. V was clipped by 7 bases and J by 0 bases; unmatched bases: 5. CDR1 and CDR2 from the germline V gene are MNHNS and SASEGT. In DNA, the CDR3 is TGTGCCAGCAACCCCGGGGGGGCAGCCAAAAACATTCAGTACTTC. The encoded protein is CASNPGGAAKNIQYF.

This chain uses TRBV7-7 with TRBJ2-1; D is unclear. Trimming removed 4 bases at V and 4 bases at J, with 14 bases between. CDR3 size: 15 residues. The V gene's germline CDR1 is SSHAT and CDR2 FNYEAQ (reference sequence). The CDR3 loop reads CASSSGRSSYNEQFF. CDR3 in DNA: TGTGCCAGCAGCTCTGGCAGGTCTTCGTACAATGAGCAGTTCTTC. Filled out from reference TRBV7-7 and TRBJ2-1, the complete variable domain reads GAGVSQSPRYKVTKRGQDVTLRCDPISSHATLYWYQQALGQGPEFLTYFNYEAQPDKSGLPSDRFSAERPEGSISTLTIQRTEQRDSAMYRCASSSGRSSYNEQFFGPGTRLTVL.

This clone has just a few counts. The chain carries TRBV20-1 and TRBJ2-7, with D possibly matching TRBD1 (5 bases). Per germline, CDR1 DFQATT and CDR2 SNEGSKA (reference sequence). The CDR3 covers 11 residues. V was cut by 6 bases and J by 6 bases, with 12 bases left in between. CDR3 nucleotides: TGCAGTGCCCAGGGCCCGGGCGAGCAGTACTTC. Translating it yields CSAQGPGEQYF.

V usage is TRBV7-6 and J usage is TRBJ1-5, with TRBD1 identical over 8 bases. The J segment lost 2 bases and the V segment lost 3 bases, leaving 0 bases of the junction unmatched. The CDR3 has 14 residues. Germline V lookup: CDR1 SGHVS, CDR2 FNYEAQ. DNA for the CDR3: TGTGCCAGCAGCTTGGGACAGGGCAATCAGCCCCAGCATTTT. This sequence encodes CASSLGQGNQPQHF.

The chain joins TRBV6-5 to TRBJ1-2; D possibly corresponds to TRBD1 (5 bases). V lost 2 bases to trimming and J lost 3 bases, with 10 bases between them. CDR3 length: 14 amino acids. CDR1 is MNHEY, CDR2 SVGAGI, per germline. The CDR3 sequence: CASSYRRVDYGYTF. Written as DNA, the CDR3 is TGTGCCAGCAGTTACCGCAGGGTGGACTATGGCTACACCTTC.

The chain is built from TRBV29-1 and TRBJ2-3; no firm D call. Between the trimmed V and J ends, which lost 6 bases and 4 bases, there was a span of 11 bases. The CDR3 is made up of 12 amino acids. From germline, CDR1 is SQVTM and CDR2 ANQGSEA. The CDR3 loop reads CSVTYPSDTQYF. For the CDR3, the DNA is TGCAGCGTCACATACCCCTCAGATACGCAGTATTTT.

The CDR3 protein is CASRPGVGAGEKLFF. The DNA for the CDR3 is TGTGCCAGCCGTCCAGGAGTCGGGGCGGGAGAAAAACTGTTTTTT. The J gene is TRBJ1-4, the V gene TRBV9; the D gene is possibly TRBD1 (5 bases). The V and J ends lost 7 bases and 8 bases respectively, with 21 bases between them. The length of the CDR3 is 15 residues. The germline CDR1 and CDR2 sequences are SGDLS and YYNGEE.

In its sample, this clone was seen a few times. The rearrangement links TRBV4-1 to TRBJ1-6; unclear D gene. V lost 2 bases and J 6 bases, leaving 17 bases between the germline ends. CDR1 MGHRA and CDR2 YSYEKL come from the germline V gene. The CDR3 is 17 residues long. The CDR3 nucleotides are TGCGCCAGCAGCCAACTGCCTGCGGGAGCGTCTAATTCACCCCTCCACTTT. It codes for CASSQLPAGASNSPLHF.

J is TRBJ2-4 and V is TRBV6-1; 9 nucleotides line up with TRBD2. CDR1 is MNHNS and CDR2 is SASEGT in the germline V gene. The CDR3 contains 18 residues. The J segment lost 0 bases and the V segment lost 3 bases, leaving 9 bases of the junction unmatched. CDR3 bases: TGTGCCAGCAGTGATGCCGGGACTAGCAGCTTAGCCAAAAACATTCAGTACTTC. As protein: CASSDAGTSSLAKNIQYF.

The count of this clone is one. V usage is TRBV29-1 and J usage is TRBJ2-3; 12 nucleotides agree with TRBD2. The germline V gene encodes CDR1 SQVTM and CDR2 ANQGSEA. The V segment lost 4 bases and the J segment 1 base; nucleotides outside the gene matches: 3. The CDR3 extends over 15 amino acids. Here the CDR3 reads CSVVRLAGGTDTQYF. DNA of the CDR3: TGCAGCGTTGTTAGACTAGCGGGAGGCACAGATACGCAGTATTTT.

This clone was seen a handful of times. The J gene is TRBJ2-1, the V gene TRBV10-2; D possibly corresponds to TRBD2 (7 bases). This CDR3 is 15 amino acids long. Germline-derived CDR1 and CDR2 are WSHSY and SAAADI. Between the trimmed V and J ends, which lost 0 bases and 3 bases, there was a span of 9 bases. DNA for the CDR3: TGCGCCAGCAGTGAGTCCGGGGGGCTCTACAATGAGCAGTTCTTC. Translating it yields CASSESGGLYNEQFF.

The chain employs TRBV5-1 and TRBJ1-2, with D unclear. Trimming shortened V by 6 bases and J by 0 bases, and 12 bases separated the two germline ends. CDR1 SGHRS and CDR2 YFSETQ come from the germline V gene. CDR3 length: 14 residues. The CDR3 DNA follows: TGCGCCAGCACCCAAGAGGGAGCTAACTATGGCTACACCTTC. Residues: CASTQEGANYGYTF.

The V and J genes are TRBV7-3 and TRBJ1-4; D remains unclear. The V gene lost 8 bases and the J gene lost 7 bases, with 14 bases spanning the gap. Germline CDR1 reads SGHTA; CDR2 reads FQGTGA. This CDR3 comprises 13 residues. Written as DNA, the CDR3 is TGTGCCAGCGGCCCTGGTTTTGGTGAAAAACTGTTTTTT. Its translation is CASGPGFGEKLFF.

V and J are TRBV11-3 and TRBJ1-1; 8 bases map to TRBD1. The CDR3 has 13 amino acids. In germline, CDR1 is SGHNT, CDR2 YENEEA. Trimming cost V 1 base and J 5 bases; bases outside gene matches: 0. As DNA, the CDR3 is TGTGCCAGCAGCTTAGGACAGGGGACTGAAGCTTTCTTT. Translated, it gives CASSLGQGTEAFF. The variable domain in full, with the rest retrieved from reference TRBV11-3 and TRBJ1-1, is EAGVVQSPRYKIIEKKQPVAFWCNPISGHNTLYWYLQNLGQGPELLIRYENEEAVDDSQLPKDRFSAERLKGVDSTLKIQPAELGDSAVYLCASSLGQGTEAFFGQGTRLTVV.

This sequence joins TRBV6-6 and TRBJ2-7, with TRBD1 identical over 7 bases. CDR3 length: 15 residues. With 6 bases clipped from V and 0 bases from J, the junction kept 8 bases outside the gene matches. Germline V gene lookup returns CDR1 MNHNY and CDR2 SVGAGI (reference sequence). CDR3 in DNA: TGTGCCAGCAGAAGGGACCGGGACAGCTCCTACGAGCAGTACTTC. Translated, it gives CASRRDRDSSYEQYF.

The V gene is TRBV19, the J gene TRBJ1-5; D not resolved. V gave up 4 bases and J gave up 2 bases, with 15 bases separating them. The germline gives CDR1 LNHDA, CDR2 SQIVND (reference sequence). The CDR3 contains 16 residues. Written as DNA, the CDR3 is TGTGCCAGTAGTACCCTCCTAAGAGTAGGCAATCAGCCCCAGCATTTT. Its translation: CASSTLLRVGNQPQHF.

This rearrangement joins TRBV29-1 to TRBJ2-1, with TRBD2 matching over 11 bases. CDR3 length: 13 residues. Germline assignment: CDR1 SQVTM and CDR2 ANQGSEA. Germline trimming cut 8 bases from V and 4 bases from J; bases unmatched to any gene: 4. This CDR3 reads CSLGLAAYNEQFF. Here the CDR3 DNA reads TGCAGCTTGGGACTAGCGGCTTACAATGAGCAGTTCTTC.

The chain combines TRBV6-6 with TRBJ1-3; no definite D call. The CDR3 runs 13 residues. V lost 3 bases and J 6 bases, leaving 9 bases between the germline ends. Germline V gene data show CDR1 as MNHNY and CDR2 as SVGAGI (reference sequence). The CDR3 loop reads CASSYPTENTIYF. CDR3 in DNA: TGTGCCAGCAGTTATCCTACCGAAAACACCATATATTTT.

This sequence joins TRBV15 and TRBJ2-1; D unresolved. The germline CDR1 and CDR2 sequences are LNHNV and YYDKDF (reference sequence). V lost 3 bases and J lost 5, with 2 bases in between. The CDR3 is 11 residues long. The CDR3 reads CATSSNNEQFF. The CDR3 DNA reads TGTGCCACCAGCAGCAACAATGAGCAGTTCTTC.

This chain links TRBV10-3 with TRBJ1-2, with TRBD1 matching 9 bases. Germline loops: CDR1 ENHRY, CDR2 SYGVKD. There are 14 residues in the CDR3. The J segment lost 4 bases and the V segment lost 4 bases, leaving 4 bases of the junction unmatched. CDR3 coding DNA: TGTGCCATCAGTGGGACAGGGGAAGGCTATGGCTACACCTTC. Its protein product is CAISGTGEGYGYTF.

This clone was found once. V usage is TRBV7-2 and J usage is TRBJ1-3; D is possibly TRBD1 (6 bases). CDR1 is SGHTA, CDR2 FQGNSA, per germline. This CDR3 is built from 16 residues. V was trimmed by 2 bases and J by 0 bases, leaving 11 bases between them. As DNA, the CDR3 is TGTGCCAGCAGCTTATGGGACATCTACTCTGGAAACACCATATATTTT. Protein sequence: CASSLWDIYSGNTIYF. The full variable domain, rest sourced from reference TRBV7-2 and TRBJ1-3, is GAGVSQSPSNKVTEKGKDVELRCDPISGHTALYWYRQSLGQGLEFLIYFQGNSAPDKSGLPSDRFSAERTGGSVSTLTIQRTQQEDSAVYLCASSLWDIYSGNTIYFGEGSWLTVV.

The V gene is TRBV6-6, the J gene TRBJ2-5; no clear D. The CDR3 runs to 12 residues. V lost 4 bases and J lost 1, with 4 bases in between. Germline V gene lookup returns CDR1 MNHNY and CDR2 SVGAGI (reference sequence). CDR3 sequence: CASSSLQETQYF. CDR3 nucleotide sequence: TGTGCCAGCAGTTCCCTCCAAGAGACCCAGTACTTC.

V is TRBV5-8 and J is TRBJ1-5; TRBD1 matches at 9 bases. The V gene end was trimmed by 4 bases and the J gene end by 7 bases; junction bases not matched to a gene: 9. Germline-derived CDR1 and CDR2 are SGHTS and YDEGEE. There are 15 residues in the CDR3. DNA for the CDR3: TGTGCCAGCAGCGTGGGACAGGGACGAGGACAGCCCCAGCATTTT. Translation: CASSVGQGRGQPQHF.

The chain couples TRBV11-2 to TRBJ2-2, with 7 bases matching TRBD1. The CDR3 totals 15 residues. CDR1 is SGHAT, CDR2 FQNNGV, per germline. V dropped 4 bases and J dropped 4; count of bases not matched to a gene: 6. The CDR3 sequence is CASSSTGAATGELFF. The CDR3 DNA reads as TGTGCCAGCAGCTCAACAGGGGCGGCCACCGGGGAGCTGTTTTTT.

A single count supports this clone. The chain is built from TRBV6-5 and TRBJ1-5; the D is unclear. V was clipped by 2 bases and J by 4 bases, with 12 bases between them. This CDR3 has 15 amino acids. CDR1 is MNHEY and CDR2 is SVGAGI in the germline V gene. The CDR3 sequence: CASSYGVEPNQPQHF. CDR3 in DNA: TGTGCCAGCAGTTACGGAGTGGAGCCGAATCAGCCCCAGCATTTT.